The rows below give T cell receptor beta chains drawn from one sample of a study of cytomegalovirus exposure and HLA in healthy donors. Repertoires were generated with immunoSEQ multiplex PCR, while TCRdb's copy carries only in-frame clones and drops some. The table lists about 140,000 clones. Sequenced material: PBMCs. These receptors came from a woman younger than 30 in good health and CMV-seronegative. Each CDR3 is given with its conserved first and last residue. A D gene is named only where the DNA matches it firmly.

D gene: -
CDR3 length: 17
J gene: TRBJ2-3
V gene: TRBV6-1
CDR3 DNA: TGTGCCAGCAGTGAATTTTGGCGGCTAGCTGGCACAGATACGCAGTATTTT
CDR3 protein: CASSEFWRLAGTDTQYF

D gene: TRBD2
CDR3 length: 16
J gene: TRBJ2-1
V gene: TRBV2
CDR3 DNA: TGTGCCAGCAGACACGACCGGGACTACTCCTACAATGAGCAGTTCTTC
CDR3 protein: CASRHDRDYSYNEQFF

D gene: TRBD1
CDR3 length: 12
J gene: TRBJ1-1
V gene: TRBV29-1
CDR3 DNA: TGCAGCGTTGTGCAGGGGGCAACTGAAGCTTTCTTT
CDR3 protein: CSVVQGATEAFF

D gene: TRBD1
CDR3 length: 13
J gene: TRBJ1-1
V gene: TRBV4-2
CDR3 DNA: TGTGCCAGCAGCCAAAACAGGGGAAGTGGTGCTTTCTTT
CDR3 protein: CASSQNRGSGAFF

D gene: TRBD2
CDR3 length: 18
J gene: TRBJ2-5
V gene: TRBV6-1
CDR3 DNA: TGTGCCAGCAGTGAAGTACTAGCGGGAGGGTCCCTCCAAGAGACCCAGTACTTC
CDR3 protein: CASSEVLAGGSLQETQYF

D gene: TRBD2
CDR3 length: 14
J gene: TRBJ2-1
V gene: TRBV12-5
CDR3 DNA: TGTGCTAGTGGTTTGAGCGGGAGTCTCAATGAGCAGTTCTTC
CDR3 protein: CASGLSGSLNEQFF

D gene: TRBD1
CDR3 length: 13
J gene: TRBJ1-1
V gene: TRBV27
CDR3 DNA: TGTGCCAGCCAGTCAATGACAGGGACTGAAGCTTTCTTT
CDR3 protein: CASQSMTGTEAFF

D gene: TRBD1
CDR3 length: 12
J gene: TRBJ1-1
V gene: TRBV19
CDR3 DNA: TGTGCCAGTAGTCAGGGGGGCACTGAAGCTTTCTTT
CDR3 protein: CASSQGGTEAFF

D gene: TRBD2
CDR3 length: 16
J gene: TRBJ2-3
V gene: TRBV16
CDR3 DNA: TGTGCCAGCACCGGGACTAGCGGGTTTAGCACAGATACGCAGTATTTT
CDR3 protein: CASTGTSGFSTDTQYF

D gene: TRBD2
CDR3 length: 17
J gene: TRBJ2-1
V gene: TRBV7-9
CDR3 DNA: TGTGCCAGCAGCTCAACTTCTAGAGCGGGAGTGAGCAATGAGCAGTTCTTC
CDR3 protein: CASSSTSRAGVSNEQFF

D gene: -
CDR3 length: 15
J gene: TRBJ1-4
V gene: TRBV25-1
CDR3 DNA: TGTGCCAGCAGTGAAATTGGGAGGGAGGACGAAAAACTGTTTTTT
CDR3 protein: CASSEIGREDEKLFF